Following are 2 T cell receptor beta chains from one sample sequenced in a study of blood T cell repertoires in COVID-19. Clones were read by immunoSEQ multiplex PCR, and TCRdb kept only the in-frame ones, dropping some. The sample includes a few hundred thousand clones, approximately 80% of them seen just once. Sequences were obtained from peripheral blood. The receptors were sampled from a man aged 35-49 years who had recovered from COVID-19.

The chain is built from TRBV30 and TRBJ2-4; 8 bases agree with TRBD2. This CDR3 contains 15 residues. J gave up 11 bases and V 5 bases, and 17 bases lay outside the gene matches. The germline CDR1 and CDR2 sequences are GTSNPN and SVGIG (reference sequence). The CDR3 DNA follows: TGTGCCTGGTCCTCCCGGGGGGGGCCCTCGGGCTTTCAGTACTTC. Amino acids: CAWSSRGGPSGFQYF.

CDR3 loop: CASSSGTGGETQYF. CDR3 nucleotide sequence: TGTGCCAGCAGTTCCGGGACAGGGGGAGAGACCCAGTACTTC. The rearrangement joins TRBV27 to TRBJ2-5; 11 nucleotides match TRBD1. The CDR3 runs 14 residues. Losses at the gene ends were 4 bases for V and 4 bases for J; bases not matched to a gene: 2. Germline V gene lookup returns CDR1 MNHEY and CDR2 SMNVEV (reference sequence).